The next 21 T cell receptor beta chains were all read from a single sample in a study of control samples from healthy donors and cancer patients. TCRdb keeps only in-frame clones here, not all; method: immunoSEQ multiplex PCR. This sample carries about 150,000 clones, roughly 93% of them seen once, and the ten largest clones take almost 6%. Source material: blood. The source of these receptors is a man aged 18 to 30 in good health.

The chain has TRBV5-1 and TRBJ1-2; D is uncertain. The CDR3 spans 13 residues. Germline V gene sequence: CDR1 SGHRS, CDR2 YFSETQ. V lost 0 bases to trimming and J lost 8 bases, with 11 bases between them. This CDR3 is CASSLDGVEGYTF. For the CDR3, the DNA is TGCGCCAGCAGCTTGGACGGGGTAGAAGGCTACACCTTC.

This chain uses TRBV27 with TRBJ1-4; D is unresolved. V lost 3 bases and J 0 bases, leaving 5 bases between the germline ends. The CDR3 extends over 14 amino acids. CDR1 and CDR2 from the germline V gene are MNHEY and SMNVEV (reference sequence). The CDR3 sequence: CASSFAATNEKLFF. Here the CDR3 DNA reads TGTGCCAGCAGTTTTGCGGCAACTAATGAAAAACTGTTTTTT.

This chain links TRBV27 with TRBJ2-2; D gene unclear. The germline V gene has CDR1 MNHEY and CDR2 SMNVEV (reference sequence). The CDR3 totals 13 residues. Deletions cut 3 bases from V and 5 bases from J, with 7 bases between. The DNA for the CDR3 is TGTGCCAGCAGTTTGTTCTATACCGGGGAGCTGTTTTTT. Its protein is CASSLFYTGELFF.

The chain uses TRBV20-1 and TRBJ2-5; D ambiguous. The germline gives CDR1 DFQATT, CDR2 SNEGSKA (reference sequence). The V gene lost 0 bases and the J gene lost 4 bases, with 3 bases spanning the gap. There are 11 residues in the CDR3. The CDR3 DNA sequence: TGCAGTGCTAGAGAACCAGAGACCCAGTACTTC. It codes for CSAREPETQYF.

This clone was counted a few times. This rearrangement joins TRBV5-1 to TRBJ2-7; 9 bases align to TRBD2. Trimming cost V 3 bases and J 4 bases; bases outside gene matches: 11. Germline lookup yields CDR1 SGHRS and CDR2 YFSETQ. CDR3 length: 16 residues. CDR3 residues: CASSSLATSGEYEQYF. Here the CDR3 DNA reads TGCGCCAGCAGCTCCCTTGCGACTAGCGGAGAGTACGAGCAGTACTTC.

CDR3 DNA: TGTGCCAGCAGCATGGGCCAGCTGAACTACGAGCAGTACTTC. Its translation is CASSMGQLNYEQYF. The chain uses TRBV9 and TRBJ2-7, with D unclear. V was trimmed by 4 bases and J by 3 bases, leaving 14 bases between them. The germline V gene has CDR1 SGDLS and CDR2 YYNGEE. This CDR3 spans 14 amino acids.

The CDR3 protein is CASSFDGRAGSNTGELFF. CDR3 DNA sequence: TGTGCCAGCAGTTTTGACGGGAGGGCCGGTTCGAACACCGGGGAGCTGTTTTTT. The J gene is TRBJ2-2, the V gene TRBV28; 8 bases map to TRBD2. The CDR3 totals 18 residues. Germline CDR1 is MDHEN and CDR2 is SYDVKM. J was trimmed by 0 bases and V by 3 bases; bases with no gene match: 9.

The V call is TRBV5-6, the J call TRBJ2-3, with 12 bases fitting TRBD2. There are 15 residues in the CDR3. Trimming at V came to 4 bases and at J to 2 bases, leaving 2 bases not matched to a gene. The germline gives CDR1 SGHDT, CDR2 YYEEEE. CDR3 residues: CASSLAGGHTDTQYF. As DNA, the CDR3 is TGTGCCAGCAGCCTAGCGGGGGGGCACACAGATACGCAGTATTTT.

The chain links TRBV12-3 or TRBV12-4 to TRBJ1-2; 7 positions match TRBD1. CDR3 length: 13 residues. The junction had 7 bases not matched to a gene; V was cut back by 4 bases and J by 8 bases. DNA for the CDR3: TGTGCCAGCAGTTCCGACAGGGTTAACGGCTACACCTTC. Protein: CASSSDRVNGYTF.

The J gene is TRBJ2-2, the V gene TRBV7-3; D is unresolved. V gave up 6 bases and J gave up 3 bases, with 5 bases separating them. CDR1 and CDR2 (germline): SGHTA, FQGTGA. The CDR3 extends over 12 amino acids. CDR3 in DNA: TGTGCCAGCAGACAGTACACCGGGGAGCTGTTTTTT. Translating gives CASRQYTGELFF.

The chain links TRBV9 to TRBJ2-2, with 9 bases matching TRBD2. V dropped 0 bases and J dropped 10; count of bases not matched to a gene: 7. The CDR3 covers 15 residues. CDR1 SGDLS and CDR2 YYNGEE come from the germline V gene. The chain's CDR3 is CASSVVVSGRLELFF. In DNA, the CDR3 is TGTGCCAGCAGCGTAGTGGTTAGCGGGAGATTGGAGCTGTTTTTT.

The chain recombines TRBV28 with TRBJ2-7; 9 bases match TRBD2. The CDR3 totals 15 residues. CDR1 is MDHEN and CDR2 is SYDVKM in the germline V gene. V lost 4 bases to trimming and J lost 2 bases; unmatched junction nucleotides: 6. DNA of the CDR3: TGTGCCAGCAGTTCCCCCGCGGGAGGGACCTACGAGCAGTACTTC. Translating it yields CASSSPAGGTYEQYF.

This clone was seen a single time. The DNA of the CDR3 is TGTGCCAGCAGCTCACCGGGCGGGGCCTACAATGAGCAGTTCTTC. Amino acids: CASSSPGGAYNEQFF. The chain links TRBV6-5 to TRBJ2-1, with a tentative D call TRBD2 (6 bases). Trimming pared 6 bases from V and 2 bases from J, leaving 14 bases between. The CDR3 is made up of 15 amino acids. Germline V gene data show CDR1 as MNHEY and CDR2 as SVGAGI.

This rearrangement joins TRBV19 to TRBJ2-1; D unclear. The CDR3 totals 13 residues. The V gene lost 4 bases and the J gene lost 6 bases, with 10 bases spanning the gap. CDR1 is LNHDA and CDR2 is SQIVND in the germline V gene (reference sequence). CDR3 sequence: CASSTATPNEQFF. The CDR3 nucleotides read TGTGCCAGTAGTACCGCCACCCCCAATGAGCAGTTCTTC.

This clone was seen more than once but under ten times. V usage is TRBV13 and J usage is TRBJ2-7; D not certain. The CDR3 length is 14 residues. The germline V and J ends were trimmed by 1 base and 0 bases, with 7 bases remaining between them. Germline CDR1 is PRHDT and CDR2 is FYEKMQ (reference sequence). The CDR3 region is CASSLEGASYEQYF. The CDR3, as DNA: TGTGCCAGCAGCTTAGAGGGTGCCTCCTACGAGCAGTACTTC.

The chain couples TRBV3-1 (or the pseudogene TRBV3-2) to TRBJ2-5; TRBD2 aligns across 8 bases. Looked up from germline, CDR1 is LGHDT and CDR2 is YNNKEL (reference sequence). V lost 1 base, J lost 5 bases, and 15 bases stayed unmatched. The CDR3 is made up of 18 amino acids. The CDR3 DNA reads TGTGCCAGCAGCCAAGGTCGGCTAGCGGGTCCCCTGAGGGAGACCCAGTACTTC. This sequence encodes CASSQGRLAGPLRETQYF.

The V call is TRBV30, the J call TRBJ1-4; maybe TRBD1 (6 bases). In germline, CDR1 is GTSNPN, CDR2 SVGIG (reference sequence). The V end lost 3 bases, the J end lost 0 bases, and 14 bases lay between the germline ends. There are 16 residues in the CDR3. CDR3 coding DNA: TGTGCCTGGAGCCCGCGGACAGCTGCAACTAATGAAAAACTGTTTTTT. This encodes CAWSPRTAATNEKLFF.

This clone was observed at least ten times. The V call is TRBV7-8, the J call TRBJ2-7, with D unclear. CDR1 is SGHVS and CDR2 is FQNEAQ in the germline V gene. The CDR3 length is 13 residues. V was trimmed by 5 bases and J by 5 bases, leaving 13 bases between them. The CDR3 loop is CASSPPSVHEQYF. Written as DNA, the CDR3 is TGTGCCAGCAGCCCCCCAAGCGTCCACGAGCAGTACTTC.

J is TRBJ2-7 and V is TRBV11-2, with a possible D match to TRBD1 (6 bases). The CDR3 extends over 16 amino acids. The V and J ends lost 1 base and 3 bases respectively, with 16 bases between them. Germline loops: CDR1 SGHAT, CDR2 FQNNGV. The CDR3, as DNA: TGTGCCAGCAGCTTAGTGATCGGGGACATGCGCTACGAGCAGTACTTC. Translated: CASSLVIGDMRYEQYF.

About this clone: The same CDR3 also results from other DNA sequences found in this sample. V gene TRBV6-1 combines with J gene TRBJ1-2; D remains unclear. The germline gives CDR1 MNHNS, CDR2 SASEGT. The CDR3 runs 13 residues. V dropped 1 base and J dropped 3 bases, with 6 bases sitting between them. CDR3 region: CASSEDGHYGYTF. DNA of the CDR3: TGTGCCAGCAGTGAAGACGGGCACTATGGCTACACCTTC.

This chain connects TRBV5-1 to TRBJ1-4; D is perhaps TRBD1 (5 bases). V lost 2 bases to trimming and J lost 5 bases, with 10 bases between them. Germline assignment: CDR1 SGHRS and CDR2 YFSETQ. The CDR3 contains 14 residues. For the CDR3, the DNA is TGCGCCAGCAGCTTATTGGGACCCAATGAAAAACTGTTTTTT. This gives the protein CASSLLGPNEKLFF.